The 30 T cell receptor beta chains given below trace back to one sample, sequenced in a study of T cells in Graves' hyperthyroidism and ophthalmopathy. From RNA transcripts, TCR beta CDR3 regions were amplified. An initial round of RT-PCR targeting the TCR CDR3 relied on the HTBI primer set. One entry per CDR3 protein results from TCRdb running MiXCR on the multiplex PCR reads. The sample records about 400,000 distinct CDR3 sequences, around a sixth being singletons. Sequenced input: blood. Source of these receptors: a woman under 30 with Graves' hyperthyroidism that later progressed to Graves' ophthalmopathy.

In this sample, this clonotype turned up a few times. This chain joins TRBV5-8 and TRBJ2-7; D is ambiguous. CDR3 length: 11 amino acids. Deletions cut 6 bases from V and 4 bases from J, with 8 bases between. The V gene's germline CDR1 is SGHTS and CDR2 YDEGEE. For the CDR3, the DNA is TGTGCCAGCAACGAAAAGTACGAGCAGTACTTC. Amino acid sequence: CASNEKYEQYF.

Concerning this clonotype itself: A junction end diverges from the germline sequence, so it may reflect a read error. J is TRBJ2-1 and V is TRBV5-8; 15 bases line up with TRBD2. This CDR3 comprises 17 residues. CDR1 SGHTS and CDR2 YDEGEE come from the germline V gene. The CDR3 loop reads CASSWGLAGGSYDEQFF. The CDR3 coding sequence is TGTGCCAGCAGCTGGGGACTAGCGGGAGGATCCTACGATGAGCAGTTCTTC.

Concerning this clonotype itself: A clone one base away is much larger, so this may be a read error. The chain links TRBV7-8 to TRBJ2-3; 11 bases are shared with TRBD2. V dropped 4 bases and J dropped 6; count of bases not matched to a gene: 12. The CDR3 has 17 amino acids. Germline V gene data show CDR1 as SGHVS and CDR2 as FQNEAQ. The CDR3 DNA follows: TGTGCCAGCAGCTCTCTAGCGGGAGGCCGGAGCGCCGATACGCAGTATTTT. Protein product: CASSSLAGGRSADTQYF.

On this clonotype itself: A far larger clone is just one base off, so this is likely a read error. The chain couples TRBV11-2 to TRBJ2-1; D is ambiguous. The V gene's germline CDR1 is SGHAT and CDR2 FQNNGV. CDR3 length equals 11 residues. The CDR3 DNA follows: TGTGCCAGCAGCCCTGGGAATGAGCAGCTCTTC. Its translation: CASSPGNEQLF.

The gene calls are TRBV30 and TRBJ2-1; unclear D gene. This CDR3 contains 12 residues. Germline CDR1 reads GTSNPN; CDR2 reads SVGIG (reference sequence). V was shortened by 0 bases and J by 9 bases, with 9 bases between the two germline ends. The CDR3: CAWSVGSSEQFF. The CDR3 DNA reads TGTGCCTGGAGTGTAGGAAGTTCTGAGCAGTTCTTC.

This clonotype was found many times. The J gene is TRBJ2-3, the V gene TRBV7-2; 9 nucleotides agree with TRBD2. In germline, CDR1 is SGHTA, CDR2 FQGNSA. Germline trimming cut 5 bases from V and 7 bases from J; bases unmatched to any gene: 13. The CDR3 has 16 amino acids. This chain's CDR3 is CASSVPGLAISNTQYF. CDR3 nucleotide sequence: TGTGCCAGCAGCGTACCGGGACTAGCTATTTCTAATACGCAGTATTTT.

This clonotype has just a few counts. The CDR3 loop is CASGQGPNTEAFF. CDR3 bases: TGTGCCAGTGGACAGGGGCCTAACACTGAAGCTTTCTTT. The chain combines TRBV6-2 or TRBV6-3 with TRBJ1-1; 9 positions match TRBD1. This CDR3 region has 13 residues. The germline gives CDR1 MNHEY, CDR2 SVGEGT. J lost 2 bases, V lost 9 bases, and 4 bases had no gene match.

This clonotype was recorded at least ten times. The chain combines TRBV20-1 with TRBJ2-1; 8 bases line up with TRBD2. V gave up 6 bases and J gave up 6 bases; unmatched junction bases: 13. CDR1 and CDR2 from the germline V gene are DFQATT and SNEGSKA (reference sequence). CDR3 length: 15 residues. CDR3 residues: CSAPTGTSTFNEQFF. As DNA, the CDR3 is TGCAGTGCCCCTACCGGGACTAGTACTTTCAATGAGCAGTTCTTC.

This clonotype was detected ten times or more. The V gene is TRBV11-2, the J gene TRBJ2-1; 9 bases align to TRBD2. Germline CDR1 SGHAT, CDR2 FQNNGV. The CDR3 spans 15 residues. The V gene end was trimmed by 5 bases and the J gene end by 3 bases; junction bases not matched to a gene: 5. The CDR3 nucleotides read TGTGCCAGCAGCCAGACTAGCGGCGGCTACAATGAGCAGTTCTTC. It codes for CASSQTSGGYNEQFF.

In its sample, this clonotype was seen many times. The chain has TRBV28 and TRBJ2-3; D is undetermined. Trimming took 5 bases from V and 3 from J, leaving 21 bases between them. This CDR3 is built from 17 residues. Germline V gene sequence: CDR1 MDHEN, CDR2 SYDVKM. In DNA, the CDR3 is TGTGCCAGCAGTCCCTGGACCCTGAGTCCTGGGACAGATACGCAGTATTTT. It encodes CASSPWTLSPGTDTQYF.

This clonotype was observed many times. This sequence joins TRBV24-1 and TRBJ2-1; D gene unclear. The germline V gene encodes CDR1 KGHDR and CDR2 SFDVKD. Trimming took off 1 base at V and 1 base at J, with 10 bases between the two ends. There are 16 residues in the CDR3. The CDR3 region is CATSDFGQGSYNEQFF. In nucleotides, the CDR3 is TGTGCCACCAGTGATTTTGGGCAAGGGTCCTACAATGAGCAGTTCTTC.

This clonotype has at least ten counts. The CDR3 nucleotides are TGTGCCAGCAGGGCACAGAGGGGAACTGGTTCCTACGAGCAGTACTTC. Translating gives CASRAQRGTGSYEQYF. The genes are TRBV7-8 and TRBJ2-7, with D tentatively TRBD1 or TRBD2 (5 bases each). The V gene's germline CDR1 is SGHVS and CDR2 FQNEAQ. This CDR3 is built from 16 residues. V was clipped by 6 bases and J by 1 base, with 19 bases between them.

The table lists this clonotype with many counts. As DNA, the CDR3 is TGCAGTGCAGACGGACTAGCGGGAACTTACAATGAGCAGTTCTTC. It encodes CSADGLAGTYNEQFF. V gene TRBV20-1 combines with J gene TRBJ2-1; TRBD2 aligns across 12 bases. Trimming removed 6 bases from V and 4 bases from J; junction bases left unmatched: 7. This CDR3 spans 15 amino acids. The germline V gene has CDR1 DFQATT and CDR2 SNEGSKA (reference sequence).

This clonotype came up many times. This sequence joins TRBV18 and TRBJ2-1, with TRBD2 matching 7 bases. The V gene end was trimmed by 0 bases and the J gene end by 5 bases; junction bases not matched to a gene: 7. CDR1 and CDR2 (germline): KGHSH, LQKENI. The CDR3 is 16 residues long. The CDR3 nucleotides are TGTGCCAGCTCACCACCGCGAGCGGGGCAGGACAATGAGCAGTTCTTC. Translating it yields CASSPPRAGQDNEQFF.

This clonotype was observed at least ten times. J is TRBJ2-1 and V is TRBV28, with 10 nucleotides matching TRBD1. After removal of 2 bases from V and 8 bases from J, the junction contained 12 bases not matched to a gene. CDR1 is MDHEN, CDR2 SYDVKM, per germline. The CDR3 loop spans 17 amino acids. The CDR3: CASSLPLDRGAWDEQFF. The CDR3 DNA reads TGTGCCAGCAGTTTACCCCTGGACAGGGGGGCTTGGGATGAGCAGTTCTTC.

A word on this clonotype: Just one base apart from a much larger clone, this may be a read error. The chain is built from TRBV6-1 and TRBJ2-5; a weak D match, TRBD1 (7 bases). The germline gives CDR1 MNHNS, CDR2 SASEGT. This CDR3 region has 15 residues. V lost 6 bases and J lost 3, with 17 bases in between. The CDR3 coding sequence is TGTGCCAGCAGGATGGAGGGGGCAGGGAAAGAGACCCAGTACTTC. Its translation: CASRMEGAGKETQYF.

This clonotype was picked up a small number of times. The CDR3 loop is CASSRTGENEQFF. The CDR3, as DNA: TGTGCCAGCAGCCGGACAGGGGAAAATGAGCAGTTCTTC. The rearrangement links TRBV9 to TRBJ2-1; TRBD1 agrees at 9 bases. The V gene end was trimmed by 4 bases and the J gene end by 7 bases; junction bases not matched to a gene: 3. CDR3 length: 13 amino acids. Germline values: CDR1 SGDLS, CDR2 YYNGEE.

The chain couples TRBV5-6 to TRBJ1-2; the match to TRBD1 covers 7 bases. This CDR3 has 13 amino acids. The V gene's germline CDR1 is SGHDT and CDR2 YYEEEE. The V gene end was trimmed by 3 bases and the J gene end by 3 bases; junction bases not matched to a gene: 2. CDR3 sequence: CASSSRGYYGYTF. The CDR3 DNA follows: TGTGCCAGCAGCTCCAGGGGGTACTATGGCTACACCTTC.

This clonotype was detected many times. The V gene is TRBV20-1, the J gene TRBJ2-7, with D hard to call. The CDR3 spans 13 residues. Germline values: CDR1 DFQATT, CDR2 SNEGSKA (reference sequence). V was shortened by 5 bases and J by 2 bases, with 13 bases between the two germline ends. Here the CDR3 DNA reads TGCAGTGCTGAGAAGTCCGAACCCTACGAGCAGTACTTC. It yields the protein CSAEKSEPYEQYF.

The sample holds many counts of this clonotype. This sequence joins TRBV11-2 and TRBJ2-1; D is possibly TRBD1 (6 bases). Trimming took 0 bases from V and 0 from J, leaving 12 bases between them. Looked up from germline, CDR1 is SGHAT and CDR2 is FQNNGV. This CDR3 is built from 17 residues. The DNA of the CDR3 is TGTGCCAGCAGCTTAGAGGGACACCGTAGCTCCTACAATGAGCAGTTCTTC. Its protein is CASSLEGHRSSYNEQFF.

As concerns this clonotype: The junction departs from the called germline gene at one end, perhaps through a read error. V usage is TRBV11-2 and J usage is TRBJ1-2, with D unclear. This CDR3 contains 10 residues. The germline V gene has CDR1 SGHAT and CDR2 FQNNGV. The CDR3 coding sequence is TGCGCCAGCAGCCAAGACTCCTACACCTTC. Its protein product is CASSQDSYTF.

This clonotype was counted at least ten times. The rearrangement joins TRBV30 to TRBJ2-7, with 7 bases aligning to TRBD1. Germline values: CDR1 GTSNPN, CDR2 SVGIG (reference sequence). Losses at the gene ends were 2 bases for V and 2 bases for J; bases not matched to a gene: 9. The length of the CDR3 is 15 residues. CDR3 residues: CAWSQFVGTAYEQYF. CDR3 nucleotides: TGTGCCTGGAGTCAATTCGTCGGGACAGCCTACGAGCAGTACTTC.

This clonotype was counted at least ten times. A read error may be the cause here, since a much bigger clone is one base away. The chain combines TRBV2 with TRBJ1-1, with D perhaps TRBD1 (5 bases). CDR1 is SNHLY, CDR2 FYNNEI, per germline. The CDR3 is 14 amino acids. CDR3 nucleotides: TGTGCCAGCAGTTCTCCGGGGCTTAACACTGGAGCTTTCTTT. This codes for CASSSPGLNTGAFF.

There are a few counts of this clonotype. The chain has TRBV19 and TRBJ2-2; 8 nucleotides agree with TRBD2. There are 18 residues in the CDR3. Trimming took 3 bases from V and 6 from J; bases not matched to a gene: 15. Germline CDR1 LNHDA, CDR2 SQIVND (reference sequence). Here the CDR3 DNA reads TGTGCCAGTAGTATGATAGTGTGGCTAGCGGGTTCGGCCGGGGAGCTGTTTTTT. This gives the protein CASSMIVWLAGSAGELFF.

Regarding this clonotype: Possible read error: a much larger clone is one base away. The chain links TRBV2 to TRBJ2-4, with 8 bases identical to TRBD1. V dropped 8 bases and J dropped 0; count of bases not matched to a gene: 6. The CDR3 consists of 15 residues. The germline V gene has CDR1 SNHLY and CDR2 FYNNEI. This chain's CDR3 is CASGPGQGAKNIQYF. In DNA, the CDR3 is TGTGCCAGCGGCCCCGGACAGGGAGCCAAAAACATTCAGTACTTC.

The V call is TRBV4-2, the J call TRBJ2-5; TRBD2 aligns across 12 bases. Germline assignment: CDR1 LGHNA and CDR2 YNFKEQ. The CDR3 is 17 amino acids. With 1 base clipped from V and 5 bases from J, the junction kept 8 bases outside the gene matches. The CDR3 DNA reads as TGTGCCAGCAGCCAAGGCCTAGCGGGAGGGCCGGGGGAGACCCAGTACTTC. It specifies CASSQGLAGGPGETQYF.

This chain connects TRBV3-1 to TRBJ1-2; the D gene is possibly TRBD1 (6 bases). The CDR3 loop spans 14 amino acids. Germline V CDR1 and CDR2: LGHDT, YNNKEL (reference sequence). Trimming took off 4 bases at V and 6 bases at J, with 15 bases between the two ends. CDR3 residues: CASSLGGMGNGYTF. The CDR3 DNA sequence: TGTGCCAGCAGCCTAGGGGGGATGGGTAATGGCTACACCTTC.

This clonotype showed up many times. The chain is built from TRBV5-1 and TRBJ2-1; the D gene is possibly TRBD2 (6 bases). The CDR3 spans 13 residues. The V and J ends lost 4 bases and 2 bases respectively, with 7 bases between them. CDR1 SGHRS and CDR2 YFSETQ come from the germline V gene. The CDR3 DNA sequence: TGCGCCAGCAGCGGAGGGACCTACAATGAGCAGTTCTTC. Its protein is CASSGGTYNEQFF.

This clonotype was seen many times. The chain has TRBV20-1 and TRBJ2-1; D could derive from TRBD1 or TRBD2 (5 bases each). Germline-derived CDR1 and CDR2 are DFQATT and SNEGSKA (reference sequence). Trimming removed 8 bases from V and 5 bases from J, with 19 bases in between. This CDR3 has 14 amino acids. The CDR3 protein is CSPYSSGPDNEQFF. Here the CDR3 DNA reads TGCAGTCCCTATAGCTCGGGGCCGGACAATGAGCAGTTCTTC.

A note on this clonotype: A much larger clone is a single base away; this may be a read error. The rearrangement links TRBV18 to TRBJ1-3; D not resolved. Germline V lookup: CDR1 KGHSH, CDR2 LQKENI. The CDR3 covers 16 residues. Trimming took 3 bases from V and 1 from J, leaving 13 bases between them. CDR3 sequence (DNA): TGTGCCAGCTCACCCTCGGGCGCATCATCTGGAAACACCATATATTTT. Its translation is CASSPSGASSGNTIYF.